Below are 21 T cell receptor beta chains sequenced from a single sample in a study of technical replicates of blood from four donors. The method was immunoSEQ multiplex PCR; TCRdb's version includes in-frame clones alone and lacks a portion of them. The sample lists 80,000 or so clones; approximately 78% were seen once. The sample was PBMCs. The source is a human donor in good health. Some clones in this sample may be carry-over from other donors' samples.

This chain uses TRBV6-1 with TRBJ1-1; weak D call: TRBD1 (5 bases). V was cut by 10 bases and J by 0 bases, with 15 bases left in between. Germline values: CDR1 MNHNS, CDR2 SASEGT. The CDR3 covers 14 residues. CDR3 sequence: CAIRPGLLNTEAFF. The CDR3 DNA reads TGTGCCATTCGCCCGGGACTCCTGAACACTGAAGCTTTCTTT.

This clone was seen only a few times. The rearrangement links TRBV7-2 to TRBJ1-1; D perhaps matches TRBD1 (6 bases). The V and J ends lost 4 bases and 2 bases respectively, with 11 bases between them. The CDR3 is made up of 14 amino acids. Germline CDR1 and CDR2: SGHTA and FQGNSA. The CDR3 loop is CASSWGQSNTEAFF. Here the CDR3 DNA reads TGTGCCAGCAGCTGGGGGCAATCTAACACTGAAGCTTTCTTT.

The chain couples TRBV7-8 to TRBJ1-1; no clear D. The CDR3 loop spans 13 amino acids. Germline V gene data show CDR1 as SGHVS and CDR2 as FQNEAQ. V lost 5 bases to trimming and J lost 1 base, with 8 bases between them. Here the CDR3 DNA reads TGTGCCAGCAGCCCAAGGAGGAACACTGAAGCTTTCTTT. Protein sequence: CASSPRRNTEAFF.

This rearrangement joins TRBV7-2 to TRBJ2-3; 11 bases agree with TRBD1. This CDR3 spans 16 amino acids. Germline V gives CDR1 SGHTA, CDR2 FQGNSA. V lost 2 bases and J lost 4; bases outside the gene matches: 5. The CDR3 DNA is TGTGCCAGCAGCTTATCTGGGACAGGGGGGGCAGATACGCAGTATTTT. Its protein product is CASSLSGTGGADTQYF.

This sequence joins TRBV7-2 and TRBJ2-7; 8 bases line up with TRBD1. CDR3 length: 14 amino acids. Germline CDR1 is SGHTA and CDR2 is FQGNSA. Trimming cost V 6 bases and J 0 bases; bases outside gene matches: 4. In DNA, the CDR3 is TGTGCCAGCAGTCTACAGGGGGGCTCCTACGAGCAGTACTTC. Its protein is CASSLQGGSYEQYF.

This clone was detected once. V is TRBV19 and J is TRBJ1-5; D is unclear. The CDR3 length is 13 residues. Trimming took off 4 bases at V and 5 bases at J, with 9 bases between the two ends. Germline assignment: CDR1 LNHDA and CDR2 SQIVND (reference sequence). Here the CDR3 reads CASSTQAHQPQHF. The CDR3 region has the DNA TGTGCCAGTAGTACGCAGGCTCATCAGCCCCAGCATTTT. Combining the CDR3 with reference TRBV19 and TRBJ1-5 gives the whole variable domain DGGITQSPKYLFRKEGQNVTLSCEQNLNHDAMYWYRQDPGQGLRLIYYSQIVNDFQKGDIAEGYSVSREKKESFPLTVTSAQKNPTAFYLCASSTQAHQPQHFGDGTRLSIL.

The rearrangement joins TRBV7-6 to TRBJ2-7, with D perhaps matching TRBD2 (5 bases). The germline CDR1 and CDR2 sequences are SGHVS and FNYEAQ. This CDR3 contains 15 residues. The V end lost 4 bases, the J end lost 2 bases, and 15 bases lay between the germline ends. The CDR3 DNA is TGTGCCAGCAGCTCCCTCCCCGGGGATGCCTACGAGCAGTACTTC. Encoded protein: CASSSLPGDAYEQYF.

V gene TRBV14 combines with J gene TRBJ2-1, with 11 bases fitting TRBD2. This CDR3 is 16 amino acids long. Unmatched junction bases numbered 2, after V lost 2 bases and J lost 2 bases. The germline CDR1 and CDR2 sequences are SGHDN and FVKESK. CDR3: CASSQLAGGTYNEQFF. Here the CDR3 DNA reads TGTGCCAGCAGCCAACTAGCGGGAGGTACCTACAATGAGCAGTTCTTC.

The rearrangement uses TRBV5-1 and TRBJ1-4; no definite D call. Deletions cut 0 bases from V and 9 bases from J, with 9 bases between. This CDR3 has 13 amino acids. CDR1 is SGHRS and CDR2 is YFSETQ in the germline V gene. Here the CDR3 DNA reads TGCGCCAGCAGCTTGGAAACAGCTCAAAAACTGTTTTTT. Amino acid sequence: CASSLETAQKLFF.

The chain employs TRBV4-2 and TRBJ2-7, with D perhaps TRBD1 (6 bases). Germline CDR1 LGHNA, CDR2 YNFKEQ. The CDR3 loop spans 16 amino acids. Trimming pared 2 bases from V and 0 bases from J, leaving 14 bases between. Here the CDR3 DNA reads TGTGCCAGCAGCCAATACGGACAGCTGAGCTCCTACGAGCAGTACTTC. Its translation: CASSQYGQLSSYEQYF.

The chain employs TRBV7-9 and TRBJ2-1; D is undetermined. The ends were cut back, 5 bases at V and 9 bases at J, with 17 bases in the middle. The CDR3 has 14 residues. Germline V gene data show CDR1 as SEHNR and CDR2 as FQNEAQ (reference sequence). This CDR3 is CASSTLVGSSEQFF. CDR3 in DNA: TGTGCCAGCAGCACCCTAGTTGGCTCCAGTGAGCAGTTCTTC.

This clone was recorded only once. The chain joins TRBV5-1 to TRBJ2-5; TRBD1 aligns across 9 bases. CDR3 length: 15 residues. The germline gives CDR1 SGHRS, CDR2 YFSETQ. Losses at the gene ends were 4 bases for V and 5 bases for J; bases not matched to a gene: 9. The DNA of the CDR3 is TGCGCCAGCAGCAGTGGGACAGGGACTTCGGAGACCCAGTACTTC. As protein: CASSSGTGTSETQYF.

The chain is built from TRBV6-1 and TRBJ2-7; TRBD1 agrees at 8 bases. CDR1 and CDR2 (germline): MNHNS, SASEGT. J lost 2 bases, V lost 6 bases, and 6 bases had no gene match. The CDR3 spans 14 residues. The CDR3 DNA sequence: TGTGCCAGCAGGAGGACAGGGCCAACCTACGAGCAGTACTTC. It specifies CASRRTGPTYEQYF.

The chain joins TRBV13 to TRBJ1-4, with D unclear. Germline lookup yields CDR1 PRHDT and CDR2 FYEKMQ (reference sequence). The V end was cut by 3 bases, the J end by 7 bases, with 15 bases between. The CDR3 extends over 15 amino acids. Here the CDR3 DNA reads TGTGCCAGCAGCTTGGGCGGGAGAGTTACTGAAAAACTGTTTTTT. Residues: CASSLGGRVTEKLFF. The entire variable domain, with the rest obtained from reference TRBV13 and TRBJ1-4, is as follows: AAGVIQSPRHLIKEKRETATLKCYPIPRHDTVYWYQQGPGQDPQFLISFYEKMQSDKGSIPDRFSAQQFSDYHSELNMSSLELGDSALYFCASSLGGRVTEKLFFGSGTQLSVL.

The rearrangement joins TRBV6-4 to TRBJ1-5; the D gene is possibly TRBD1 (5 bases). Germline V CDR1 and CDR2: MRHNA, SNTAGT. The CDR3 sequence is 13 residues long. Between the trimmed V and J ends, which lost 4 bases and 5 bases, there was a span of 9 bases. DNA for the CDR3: TGTGCCAGCAGTGTGACAGTCGATCAGCCCCAGCATTTT. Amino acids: CASSVTVDQPQHF.

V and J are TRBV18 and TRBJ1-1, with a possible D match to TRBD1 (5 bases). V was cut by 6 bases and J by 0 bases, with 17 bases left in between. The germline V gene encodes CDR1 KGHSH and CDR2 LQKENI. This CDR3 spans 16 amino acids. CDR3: CASSDLEGHLNTEAFF. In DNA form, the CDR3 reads TGTGCCAGCTCGGACCTTGAAGGACACCTGAACACTGAAGCTTTCTTT.

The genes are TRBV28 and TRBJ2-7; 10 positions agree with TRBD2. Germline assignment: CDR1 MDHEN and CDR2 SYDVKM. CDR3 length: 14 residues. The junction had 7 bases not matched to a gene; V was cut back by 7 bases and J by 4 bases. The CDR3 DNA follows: TGTGCCAGCAATCCAGCGGGAGGGCTATACGAGCAGTACTTC. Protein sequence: CASNPAGGLYEQYF.

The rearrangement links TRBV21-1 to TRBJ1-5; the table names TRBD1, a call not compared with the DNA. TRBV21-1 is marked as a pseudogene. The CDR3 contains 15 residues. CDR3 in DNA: TGTGCCAGCAGCAAACGCGACAGGGGTGGTCAGCCCCAGCATTTT. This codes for CASSKRDRGGQPQHF.

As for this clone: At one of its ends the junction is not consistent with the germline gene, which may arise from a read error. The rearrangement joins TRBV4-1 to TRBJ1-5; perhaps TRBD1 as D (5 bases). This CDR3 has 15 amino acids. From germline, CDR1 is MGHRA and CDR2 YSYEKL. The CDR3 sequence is CVSSQEGTGYQPQHF. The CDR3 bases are TGCGTCAGCAGCCAAGAGGGCACAGGTTATCAGCCCCAGCATTTT.

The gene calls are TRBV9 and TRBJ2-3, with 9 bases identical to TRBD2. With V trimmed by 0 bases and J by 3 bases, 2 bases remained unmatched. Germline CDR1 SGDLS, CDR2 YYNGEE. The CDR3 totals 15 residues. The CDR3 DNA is TGTGCCAGCAGCGTAGGGCTAGCGGGGACAGATACGCAGTATTTT. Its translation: CASSVGLAGTDTQYF.

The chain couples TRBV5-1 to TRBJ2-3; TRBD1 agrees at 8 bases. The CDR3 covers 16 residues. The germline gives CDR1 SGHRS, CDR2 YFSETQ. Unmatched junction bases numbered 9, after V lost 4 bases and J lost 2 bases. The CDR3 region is CASSQGQGQVTDTQYF. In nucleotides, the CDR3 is TGCGCCAGCAGCCAAGGACAGGGCCAGGTCACAGATACGCAGTATTTT. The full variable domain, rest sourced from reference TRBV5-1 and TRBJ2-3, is KAGVTQTPRYLIKTRGQQVTLSCSPISGHRSVSWYQQTPGQGLQFLFEYFSETQRNKGNFPGRFSGRQFSNSRSEMNVSTLELGDSALYLCASSQGQGQVTDTQYFGPGTRLTVL.